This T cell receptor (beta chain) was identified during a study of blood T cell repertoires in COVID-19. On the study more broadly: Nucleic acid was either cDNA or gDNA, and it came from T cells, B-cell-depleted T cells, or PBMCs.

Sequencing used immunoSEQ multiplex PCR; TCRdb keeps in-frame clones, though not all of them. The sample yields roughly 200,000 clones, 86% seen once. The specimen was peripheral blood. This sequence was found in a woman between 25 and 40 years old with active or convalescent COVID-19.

The CDR3 is CASGPGTGAPYEQYF. The CDR3 coding sequence is TGTGCCAGCGGTCCCGGGACAGGGGCCCCCTACGAGCAGTACTTC. The chain combines TRBV19 with TRBJ2-7, with 10 bases lining up with TRBD1. Germline trimming cut 9 bases from V and 2 bases from J; bases unmatched to any gene: 10. CDR1 and CDR2 (germline): LNHDA, SQIVND (reference sequence). The CDR3 extends over 15 amino acids.